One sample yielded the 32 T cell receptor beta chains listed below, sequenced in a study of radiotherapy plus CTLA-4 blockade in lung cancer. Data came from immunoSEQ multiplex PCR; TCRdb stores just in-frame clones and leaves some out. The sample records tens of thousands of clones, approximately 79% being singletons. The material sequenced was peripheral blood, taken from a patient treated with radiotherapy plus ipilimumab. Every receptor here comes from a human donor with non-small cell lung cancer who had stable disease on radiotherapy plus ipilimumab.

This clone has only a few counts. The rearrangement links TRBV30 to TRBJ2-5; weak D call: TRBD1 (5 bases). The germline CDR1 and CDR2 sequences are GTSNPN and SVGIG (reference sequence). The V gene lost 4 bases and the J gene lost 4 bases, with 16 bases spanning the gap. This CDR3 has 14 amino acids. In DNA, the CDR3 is TGTGCCTGGACCGGTTTTAGGGGATCAGAGACCCAGTACTTC. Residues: CAWTGFRGSETQYF.

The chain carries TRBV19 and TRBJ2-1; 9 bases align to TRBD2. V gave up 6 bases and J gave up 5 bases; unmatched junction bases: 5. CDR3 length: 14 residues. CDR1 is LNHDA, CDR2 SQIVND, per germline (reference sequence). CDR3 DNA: TGTGCCAGTAGCCTTGGACTAGCGCACAATGAGCAGTTCTTC. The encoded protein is CASSLGLAHNEQFF. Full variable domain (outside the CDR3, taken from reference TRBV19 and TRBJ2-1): DGGITQSPKYLFRKEGQNVTLSCEQNLNHDAMYWYRQDPGQGLRLIYYSQIVNDFQKGDIAEGYSVSREKKESFPLTVTSAQKNPTAFYLCASSLGLAHNEQFFGPGTRLTVL.

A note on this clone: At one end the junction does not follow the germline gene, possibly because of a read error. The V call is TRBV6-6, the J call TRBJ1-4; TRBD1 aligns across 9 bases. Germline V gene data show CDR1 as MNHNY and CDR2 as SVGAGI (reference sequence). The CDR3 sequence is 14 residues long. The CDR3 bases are TGTGTCAGCACCCGACAGGGGGAGAGAGAAAAACTGTTTTTT. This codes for CVSTRQGEREKLFF.

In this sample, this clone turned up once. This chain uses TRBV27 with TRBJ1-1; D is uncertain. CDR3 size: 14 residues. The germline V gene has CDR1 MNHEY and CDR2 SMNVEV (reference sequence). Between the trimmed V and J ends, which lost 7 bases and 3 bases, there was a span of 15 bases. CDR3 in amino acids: CASTSTLRYTEAFF. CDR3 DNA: TGTGCCAGCACCTCCACCCTAAGATACACTGAAGCTTTCTTT.

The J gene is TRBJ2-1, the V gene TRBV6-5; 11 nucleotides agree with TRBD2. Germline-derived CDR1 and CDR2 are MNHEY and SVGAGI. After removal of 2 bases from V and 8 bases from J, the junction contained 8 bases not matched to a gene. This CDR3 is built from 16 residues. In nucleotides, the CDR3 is TGTGCCAGCAGTTACGCGTTAGCGGGGGGGAACCATGAGCAGTTCTTC. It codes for CASSYALAGGNHEQFF.

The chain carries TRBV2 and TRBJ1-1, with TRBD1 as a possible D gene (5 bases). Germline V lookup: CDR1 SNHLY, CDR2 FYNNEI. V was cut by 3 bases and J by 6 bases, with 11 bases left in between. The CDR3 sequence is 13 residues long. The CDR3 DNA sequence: TGTGCCAGCAGTGATAGTGGGACTCCTGAAGCTTTCTTT. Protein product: CASSDSGTPEAFF. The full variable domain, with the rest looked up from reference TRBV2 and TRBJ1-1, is EPEVTQTPSHQVTQMGQEVILRCVPISNHLYFYWYRQILGQKVEFLVSFYNNEISEKSEIFDDQFSVERPDGSNFTLKIRSTKLEDSAMYFCASSDSGTPEAFFGQGTRLTVV.

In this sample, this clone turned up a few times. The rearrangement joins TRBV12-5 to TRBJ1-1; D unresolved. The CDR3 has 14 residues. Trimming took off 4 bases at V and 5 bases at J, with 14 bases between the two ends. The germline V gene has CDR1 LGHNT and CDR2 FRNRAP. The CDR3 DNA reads TGTGCTAGTGGTTCTTCCCGCAGCCCTACTGAAGCTTTCTTT. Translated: CASGSSRSPTEAFF.

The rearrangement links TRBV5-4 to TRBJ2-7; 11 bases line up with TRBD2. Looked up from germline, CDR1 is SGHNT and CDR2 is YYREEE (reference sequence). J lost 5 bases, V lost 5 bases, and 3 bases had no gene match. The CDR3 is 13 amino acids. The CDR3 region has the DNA TGTGCCAGCAGAGGGGGACTAGCGGACGAGCAGTACTTC. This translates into CASRGGLADEQYF.

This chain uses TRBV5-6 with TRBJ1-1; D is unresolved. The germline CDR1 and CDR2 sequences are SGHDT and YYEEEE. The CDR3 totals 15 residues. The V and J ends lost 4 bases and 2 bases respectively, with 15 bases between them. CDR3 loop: CASSTTLTANTEAFF. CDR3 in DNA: TGTGCCAGCAGCACTACCCTGACGGCAAACACTGAAGCTTTCTTT.

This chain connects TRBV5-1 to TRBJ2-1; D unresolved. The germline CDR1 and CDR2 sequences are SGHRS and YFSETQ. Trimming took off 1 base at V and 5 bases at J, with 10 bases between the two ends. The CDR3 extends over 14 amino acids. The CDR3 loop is CASSLRQVDNEQFF. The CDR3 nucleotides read TGCGCCAGCAGCTTGCGGCAGGTAGACAATGAGCAGTTCTTC. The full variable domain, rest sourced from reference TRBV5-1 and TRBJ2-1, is KAGVTQTPRYLIKTRGQQVTLSCSPISGHRSVSWYQQTPGQGLQFLFEYFSETQRNKGNFPGRFSGRQFSNSRSEMNVSTLELGDSALYLCASSLRQVDNEQFFGPGTRLTVL.

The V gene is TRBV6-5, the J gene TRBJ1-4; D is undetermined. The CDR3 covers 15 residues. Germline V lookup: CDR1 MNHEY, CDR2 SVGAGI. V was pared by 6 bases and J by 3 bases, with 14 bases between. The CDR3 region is CASRSGGTANEKLFF. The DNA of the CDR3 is TGTGCCAGCAGATCGGGAGGCACCGCTAATGAAAAACTGTTTTTT.

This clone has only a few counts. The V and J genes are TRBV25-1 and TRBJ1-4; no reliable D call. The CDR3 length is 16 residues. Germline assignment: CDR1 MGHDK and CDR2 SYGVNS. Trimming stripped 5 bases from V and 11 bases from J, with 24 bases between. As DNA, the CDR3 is TGTGCCAGCAGTACAATTGGAGGCAGCCTAATGAAGAAACTGTTTTTT. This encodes CASSTIGGSLMKKLFF.

The CDR3 DNA follows: TGTGCCAGCAGCGTAGAGGGGAACTATGGCTACACCTTC. This gives the protein CASSVEGNYGYTF. The chain combines TRBV9 with TRBJ1-2, with D possibly matching TRBD1 (5 bases). CDR3 length: 13 amino acids. Trimming took off 0 bases at V and 2 bases at J, with 5 bases between the two ends. Germline V gene data show CDR1 as SGDLS and CDR2 as YYNGEE.

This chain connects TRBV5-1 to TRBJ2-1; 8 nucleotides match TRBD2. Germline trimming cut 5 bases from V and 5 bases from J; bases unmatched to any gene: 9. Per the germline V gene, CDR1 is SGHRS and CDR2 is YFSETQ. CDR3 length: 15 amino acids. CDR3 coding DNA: TGCGCCAGCAGTCAGACTAGCGTCCCCAACAATGAGCAGTTCTTC. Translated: CASSQTSVPNNEQFF.

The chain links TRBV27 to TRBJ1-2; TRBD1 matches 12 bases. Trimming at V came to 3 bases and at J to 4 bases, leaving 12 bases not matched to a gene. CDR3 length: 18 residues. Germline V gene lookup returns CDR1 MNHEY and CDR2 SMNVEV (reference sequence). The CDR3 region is CASSLRGTGGSYTYGYTF. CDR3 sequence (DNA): TGTGCCAGCAGTTTGCGGGGGACAGGGGGCTCGTACACCTATGGCTACACCTTC.

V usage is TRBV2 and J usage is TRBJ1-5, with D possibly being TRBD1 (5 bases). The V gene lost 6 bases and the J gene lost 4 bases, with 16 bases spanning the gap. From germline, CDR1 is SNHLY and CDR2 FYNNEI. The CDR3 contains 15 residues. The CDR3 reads CASSVSTDLNQPQHF. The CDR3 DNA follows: TGTGCCAGCAGCGTCTCGACAGATCTGAATCAGCCCCAGCATTTT.

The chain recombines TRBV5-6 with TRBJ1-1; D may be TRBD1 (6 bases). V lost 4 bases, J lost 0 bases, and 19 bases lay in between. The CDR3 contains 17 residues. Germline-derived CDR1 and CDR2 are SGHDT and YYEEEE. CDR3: CASSPDRGGAVNTEAFF. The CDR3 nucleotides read TGTGCCAGCAGCCCGGACAGAGGGGGGGCGGTGAACACTGAAGCTTTCTTT.

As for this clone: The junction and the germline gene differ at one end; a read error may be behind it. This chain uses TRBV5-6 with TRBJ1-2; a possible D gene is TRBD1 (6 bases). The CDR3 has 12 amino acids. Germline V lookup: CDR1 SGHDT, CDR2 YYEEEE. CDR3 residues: CASSLGKGTSAF. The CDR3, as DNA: TGTGCCAGCAGCTTGGGAAAAGGGACATCCGCCTTC.

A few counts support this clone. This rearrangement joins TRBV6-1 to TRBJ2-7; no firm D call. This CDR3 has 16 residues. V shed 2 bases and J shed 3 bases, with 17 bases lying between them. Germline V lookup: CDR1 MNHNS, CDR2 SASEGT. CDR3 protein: CASSERASTNRYEQYV. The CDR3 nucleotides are TGTGCCAGCAGTGAAAGGGCCAGCACAAACCGCTACGAGCAGTACGTC.

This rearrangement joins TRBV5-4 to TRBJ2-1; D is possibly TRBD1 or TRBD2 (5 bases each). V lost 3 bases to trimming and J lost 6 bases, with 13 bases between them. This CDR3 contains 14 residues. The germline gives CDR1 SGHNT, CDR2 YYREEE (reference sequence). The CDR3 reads CASSWGINGNEQFF. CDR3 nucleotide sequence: TGTGCCAGCAGCTGGGGGATAAATGGCAATGAGCAGTTCTTC.

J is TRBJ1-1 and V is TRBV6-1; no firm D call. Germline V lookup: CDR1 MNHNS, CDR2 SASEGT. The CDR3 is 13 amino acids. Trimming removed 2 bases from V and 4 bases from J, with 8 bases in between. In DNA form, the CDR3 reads TGTGCCAGCAGTGAACGCGTGGTCACTGAAGCTTTCTTT. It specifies CASSERVVTEAFF.

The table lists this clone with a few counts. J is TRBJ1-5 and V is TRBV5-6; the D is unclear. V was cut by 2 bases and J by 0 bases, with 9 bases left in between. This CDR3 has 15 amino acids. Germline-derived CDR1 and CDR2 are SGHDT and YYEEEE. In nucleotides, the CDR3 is TGTGCCAGCAGCTTAGCAGGCACTAGCAATCAGCCCCAGCATTTT. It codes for CASSLAGTSNQPQHF.

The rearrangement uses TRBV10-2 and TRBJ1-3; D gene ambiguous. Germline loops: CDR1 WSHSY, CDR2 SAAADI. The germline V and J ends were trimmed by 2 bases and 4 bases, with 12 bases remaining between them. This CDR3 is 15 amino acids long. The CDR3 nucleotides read TGCGCCAGCAGTGAGACGGGCCCGGCAGGAAACACCATATATTTT. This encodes CASSETGPAGNTIYF.

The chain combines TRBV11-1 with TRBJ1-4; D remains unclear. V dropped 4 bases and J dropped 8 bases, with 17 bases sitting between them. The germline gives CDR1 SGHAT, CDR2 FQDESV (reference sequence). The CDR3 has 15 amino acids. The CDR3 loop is CASSSRDLISEKLFF. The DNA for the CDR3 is TGTGCCAGCAGCTCCCGGGATCTCATATCCGAAAAACTGTTTTTT.

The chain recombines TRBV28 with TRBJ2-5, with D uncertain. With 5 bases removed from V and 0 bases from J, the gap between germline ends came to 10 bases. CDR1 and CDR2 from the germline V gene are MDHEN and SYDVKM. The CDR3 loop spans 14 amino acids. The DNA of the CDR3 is TGTGCCAGCAGTACCGACGGCCACCAAGAGACCCAGTACTTC. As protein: CASSTDGHQETQYF.

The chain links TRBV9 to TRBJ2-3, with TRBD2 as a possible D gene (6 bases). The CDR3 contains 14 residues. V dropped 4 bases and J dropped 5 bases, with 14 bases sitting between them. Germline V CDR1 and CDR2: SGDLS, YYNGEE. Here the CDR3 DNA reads TGTGCCAGCAGCCCCCGGACTACCCTAGATACGCAGTATTTT. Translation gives CASSPRTTLDTQYF.

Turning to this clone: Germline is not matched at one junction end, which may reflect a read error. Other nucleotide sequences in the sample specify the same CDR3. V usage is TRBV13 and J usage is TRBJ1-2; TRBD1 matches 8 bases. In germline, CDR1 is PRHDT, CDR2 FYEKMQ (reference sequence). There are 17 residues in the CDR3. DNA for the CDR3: TGTGCCAGCAGCTTATCAGGGACAGGTATTGCTAACTATGGTTACACCTTC. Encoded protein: CASSLSGTGIANYGYTF.

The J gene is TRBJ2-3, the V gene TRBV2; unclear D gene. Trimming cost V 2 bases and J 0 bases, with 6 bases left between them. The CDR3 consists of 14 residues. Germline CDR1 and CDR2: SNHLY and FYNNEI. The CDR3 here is CASSEQTSTDTQYF. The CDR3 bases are TGTGCCAGCAGTGAACAAACTAGCACAGATACGCAGTATTTT.

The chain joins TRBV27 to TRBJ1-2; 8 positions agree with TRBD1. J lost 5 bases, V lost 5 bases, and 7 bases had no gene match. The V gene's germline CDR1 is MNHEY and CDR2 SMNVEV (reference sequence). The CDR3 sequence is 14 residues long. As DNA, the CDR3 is TGTGCCAGCAGTCGACAGGGGCAGGGGTATGGCTACACCTTC. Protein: CASSRQGQGYGYTF.

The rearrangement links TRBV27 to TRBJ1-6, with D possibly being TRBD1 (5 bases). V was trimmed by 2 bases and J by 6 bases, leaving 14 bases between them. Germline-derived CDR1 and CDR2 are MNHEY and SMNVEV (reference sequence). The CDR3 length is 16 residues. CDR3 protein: CASSLRGGGGNSPLHF. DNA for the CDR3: TGTGCCAGCAGTTTAAGGGGCGGTGGGGGTAATTCACCCCTCCACTTT.

The CDR3 region has the DNA TGTGCCAGCAGCCCCTTTAGGGGGCTAAGGGGCTACACCTTC. Protein sequence: CASSPFRGLRGYTF. The gene calls are TRBV6-5 and TRBJ1-2; 7 bases align to TRBD1. Trimming removed 6 bases from V and 8 bases from J; junction bases left unmatched: 12. The CDR3 is made up of 14 amino acids. The germline gives CDR1 MNHEY, CDR2 SVGAGI.

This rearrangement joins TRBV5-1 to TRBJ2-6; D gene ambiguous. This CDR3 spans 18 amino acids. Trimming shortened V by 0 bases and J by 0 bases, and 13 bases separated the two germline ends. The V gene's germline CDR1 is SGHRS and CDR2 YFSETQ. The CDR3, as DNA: TGCGCCAGCAGCTTGGGCAGCCTCCTGTCCTCTGGGGCCAACGTCCTGACTTTC. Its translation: CASSLGSLLSSGANVLTF.